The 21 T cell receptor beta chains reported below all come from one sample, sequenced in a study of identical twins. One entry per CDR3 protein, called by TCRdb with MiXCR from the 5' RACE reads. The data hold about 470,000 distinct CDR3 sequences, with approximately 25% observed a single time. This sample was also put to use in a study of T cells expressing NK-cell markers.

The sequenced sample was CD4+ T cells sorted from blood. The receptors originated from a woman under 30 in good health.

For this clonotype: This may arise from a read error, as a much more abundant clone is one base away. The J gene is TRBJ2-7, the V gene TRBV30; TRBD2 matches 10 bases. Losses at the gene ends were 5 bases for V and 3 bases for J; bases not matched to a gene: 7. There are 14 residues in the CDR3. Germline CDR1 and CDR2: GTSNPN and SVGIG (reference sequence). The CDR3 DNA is TGTGCCTGGCAAAAACTAGCGGGACGCTACGAGCAGTACTTC. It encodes CAWQKLAGRYEQYF.

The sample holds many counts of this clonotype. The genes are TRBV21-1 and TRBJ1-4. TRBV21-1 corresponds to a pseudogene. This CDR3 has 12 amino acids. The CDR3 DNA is TGTGCCAGCAGCAGGGAGGGGGAAAAACTGTTTTTT. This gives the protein CASSREGEKLFF.

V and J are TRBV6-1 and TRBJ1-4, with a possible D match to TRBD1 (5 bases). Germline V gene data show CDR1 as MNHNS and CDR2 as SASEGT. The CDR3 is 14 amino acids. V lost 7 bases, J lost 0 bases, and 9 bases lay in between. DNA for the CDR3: TGTGCCAGCAACCTCAGGGCAACTAATGAAAAACTGTTTTTT. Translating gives CASNLRATNEKLFF.

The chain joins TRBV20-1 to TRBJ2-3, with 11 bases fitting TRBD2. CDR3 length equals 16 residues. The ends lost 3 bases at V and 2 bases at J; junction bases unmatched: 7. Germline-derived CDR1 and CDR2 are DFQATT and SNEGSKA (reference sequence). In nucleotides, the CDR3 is TGCAGTGCTAGCTCCCTAGCGGGGGGTTACACAGATACGCAGTATTTT. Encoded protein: CSASSLAGGYTDTQYF.

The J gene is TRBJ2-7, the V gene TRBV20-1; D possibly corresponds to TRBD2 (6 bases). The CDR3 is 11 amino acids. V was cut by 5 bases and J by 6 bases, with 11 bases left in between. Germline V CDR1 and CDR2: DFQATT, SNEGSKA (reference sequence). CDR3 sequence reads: CSASRRGEQYF. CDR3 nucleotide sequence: TGCAGTGCTTCTAGGAGGGGCGAGCAGTACTTC.

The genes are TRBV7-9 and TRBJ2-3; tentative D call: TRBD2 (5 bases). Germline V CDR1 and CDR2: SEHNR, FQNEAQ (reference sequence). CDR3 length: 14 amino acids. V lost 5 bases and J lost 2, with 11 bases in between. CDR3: CASSPLGNTDTQYF. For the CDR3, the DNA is TGTGCCAGCAGCCCACTAGGAAACACAGATACGCAGTATTTT.

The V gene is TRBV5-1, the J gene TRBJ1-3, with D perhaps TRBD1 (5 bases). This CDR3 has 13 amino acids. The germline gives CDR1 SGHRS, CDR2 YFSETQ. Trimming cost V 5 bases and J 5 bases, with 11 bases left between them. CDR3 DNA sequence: TGCGCCAGCAGTCGGGGGGAAAGAAACACCATATATTTT. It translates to CASSRGERNTIYF.

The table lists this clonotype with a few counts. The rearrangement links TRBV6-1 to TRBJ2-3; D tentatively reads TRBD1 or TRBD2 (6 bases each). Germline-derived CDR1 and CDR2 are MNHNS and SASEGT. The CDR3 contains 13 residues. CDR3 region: CAASGASTDTQYF. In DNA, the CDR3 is TGTGCGGCCTCGGGGGCCAGCACAGATACGCAGTATTTT.

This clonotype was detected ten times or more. Here the CDR3 DNA reads TGTGCCAGCAGTTACCGGAGGACCGGGACAGGGGGAAACACCATATATTTT. Protein sequence: CASSYRRTGTGGNTIYF. The chain joins TRBV6-5 to TRBJ1-3, with 9 bases lining up with TRBD1. The CDR3 loop spans 17 amino acids. CDR1 MNHEY and CDR2 SVGAGI come from the germline V gene. V gave up 2 bases and J gave up 4 bases; unmatched junction bases: 9.

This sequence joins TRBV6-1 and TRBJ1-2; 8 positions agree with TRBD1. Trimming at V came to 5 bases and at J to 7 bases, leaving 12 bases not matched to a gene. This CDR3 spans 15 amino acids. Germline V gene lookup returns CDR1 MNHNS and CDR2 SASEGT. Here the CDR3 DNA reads TGTGCCAGCAGTCCCCCGGACAGGGTCTGGAGTGGCTACACCTTC. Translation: CASSPPDRVWSGYTF.

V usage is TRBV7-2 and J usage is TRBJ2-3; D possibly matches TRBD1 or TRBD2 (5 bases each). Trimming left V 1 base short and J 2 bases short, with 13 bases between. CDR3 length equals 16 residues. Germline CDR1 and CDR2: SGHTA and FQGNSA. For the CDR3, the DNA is TGTGCCAGCAGCTTAGGACCCGCCGGGACCACAGATACGCAGTATTTT. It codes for CASSLGPAGTTDTQYF.

This CDR3 is CASSLWRTGGFFRYGYTF. CDR3 bases: TGTGCCAGCAGTTTATGGAGGACAGGGGGCTTCTTTCGCTATGGCTACACCTTC. This chain connects TRBV12-3 or TRBV12-4 to TRBJ1-2, with 11 bases identical to TRBD1. The CDR3 extends over 18 amino acids. The trim removed 2 bases at V and 4 bases at J, leaving 12 bases unmatched.

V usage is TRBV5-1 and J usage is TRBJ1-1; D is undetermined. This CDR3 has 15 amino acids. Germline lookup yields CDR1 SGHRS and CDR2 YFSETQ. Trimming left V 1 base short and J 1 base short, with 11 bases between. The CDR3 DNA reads TGCGCCAGCAGCTTGATAGGGCAGTCGAACACTGAAGCTTTCTTT. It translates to CASSLIGQSNTEAFF.

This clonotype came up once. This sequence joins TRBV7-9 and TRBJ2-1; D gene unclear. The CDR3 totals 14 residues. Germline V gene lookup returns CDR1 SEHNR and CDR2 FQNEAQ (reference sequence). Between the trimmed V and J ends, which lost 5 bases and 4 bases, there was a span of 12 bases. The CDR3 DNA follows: TGTGCCAGCAGCCACGAGCCCGGGTACAATGAGCAGTTCTTC. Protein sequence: CASSHEPGYNEQFF.

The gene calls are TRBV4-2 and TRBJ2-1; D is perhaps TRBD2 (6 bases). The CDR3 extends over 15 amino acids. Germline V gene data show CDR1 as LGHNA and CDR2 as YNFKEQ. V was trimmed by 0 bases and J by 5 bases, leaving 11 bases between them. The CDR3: CASSQDGRGDNEQFF. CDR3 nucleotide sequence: TGTGCCAGCAGCCAAGACGGTCGCGGGGACAATGAGCAGTTCTTC.

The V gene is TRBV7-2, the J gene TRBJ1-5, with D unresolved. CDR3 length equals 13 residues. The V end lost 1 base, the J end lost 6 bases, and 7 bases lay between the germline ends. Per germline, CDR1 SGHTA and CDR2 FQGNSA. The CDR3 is CASSLVSGQPQHF. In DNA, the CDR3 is TGTGCCAGCAGCTTAGTATCAGGTCAGCCCCAGCATTTT. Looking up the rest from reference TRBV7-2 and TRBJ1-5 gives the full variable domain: GAGVSQSPSNKVTEKGKDVELRCDPISGHTALYWYRQSLGQGLEFLIYFQGNSAPDKSGLPSDRFSAERTGGSVSTLTIQRTQQEDSAVYLCASSLVSGQPQHFGDGTRLSIL.

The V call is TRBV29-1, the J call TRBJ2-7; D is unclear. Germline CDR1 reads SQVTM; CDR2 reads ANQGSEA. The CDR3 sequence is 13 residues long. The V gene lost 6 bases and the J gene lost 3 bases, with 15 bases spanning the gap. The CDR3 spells CSVKTRSLYEQYF. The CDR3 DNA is TGCAGCGTCAAAACAAGAAGCCTCTACGAGCAGTACTTC.

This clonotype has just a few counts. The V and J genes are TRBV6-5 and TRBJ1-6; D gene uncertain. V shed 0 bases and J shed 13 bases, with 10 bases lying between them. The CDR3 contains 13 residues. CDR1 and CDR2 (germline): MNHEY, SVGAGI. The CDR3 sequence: CASSYSGRMPLHF. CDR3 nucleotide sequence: TGTGCCAGCAGTTACTCTGGGAGAATGCCCCTCCACTTT.

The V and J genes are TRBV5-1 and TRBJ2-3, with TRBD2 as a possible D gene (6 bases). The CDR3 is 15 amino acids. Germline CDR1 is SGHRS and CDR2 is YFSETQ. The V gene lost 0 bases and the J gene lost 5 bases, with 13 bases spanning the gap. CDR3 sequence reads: CASSLEAGSGDTQYF. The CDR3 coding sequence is TGCGCCAGCAGCTTGGAGGCGGGGAGTGGAGATACGCAGTATTTT. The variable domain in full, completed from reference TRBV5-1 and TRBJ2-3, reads KAGVTQTPRYLIKTRGQQVTLSCSPISGHRSVSWYQQTPGQGLQFLFEYFSETQRNKGNFPGRFSGRQFSNSRSEMNVSTLELGDSALYLCASSLEAGSGDTQYFGPGTRLTVL.

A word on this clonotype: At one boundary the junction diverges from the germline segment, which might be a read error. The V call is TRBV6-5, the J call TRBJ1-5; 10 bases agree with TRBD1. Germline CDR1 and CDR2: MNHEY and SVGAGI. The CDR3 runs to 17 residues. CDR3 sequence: CASSYGSGQGRKQPQHF. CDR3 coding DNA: TGTGCCAGCAGTTACGGCTCGGGACAGGGGCGCAAGCAGCCCCAGCATTTT.

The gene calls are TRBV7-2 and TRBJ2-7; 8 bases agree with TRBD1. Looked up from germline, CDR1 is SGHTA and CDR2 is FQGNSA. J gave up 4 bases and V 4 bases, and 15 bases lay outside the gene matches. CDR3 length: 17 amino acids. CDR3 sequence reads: CASSSRFRGTGGYEQYF. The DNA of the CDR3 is TGTGCCAGCAGCTCCCGTTTCCGGGGGACAGGCGGGTACGAGCAGTACTTC.